This record looks at one T cell receptor (beta chain) sequence and its context. The antigen remains unidentified. Using its own MiXCR run on the reads, TCRdb lists one record per CDR3 protein. The sample includes fewer than 1,000,000 distinct CDR3 sequences, approximately 30% seen only once; the top ten take roughly 13%. This sample stems from a study of T cell repertoires in cytomegalovirus infection. Across the whole study: It was the public TCR beta signatures that indicated both CMV infection and matching HLA type. Study findings and constraints: Clonotype analysis showed dominance of the ex vivo response by HLA-C-restricted CMV-specific TCR beta clonotypes.

This CDR3 contains 15 residues. Germline assignment: CDR1 MNHEY and CDR2 SVGAGI. V was clipped by 5 bases and J by 3 bases, with 16 bases between them. This clonotype originated in a human donor in good health (CMV status not recorded). Some clones in this sample may be carry-over from other donors' samples. This chain connects TRBV6-5 to TRBJ1-1; D may be TRBD1 (6 bases). The starting material was cultured CD8+ T cells from PBMCs, obtained from culture after CMV antigen stimulation. The DNA for the CDR3 is TGTGCCAGCAGTAACGCCGATGGGGGCGACACTGAAGCTTTCTTT. Residues: CASSNADGGDTEAFF.